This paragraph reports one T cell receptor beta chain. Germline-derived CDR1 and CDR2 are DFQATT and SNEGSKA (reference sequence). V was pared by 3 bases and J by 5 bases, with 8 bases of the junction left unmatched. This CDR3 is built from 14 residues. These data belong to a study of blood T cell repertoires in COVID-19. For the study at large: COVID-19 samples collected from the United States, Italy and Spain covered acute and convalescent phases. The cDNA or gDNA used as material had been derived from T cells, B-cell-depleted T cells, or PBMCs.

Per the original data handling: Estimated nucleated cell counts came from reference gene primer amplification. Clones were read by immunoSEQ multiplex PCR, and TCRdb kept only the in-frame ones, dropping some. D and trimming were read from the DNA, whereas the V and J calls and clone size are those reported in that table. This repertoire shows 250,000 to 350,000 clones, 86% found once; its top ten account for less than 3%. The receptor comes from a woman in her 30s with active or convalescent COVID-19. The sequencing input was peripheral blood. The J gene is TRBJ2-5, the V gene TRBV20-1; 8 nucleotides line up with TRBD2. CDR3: CSASMAGGGETQYF. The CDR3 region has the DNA TGCAGTGCTAGTATGGCGGGGGGTGGCGAGACCCAGTACTTC.